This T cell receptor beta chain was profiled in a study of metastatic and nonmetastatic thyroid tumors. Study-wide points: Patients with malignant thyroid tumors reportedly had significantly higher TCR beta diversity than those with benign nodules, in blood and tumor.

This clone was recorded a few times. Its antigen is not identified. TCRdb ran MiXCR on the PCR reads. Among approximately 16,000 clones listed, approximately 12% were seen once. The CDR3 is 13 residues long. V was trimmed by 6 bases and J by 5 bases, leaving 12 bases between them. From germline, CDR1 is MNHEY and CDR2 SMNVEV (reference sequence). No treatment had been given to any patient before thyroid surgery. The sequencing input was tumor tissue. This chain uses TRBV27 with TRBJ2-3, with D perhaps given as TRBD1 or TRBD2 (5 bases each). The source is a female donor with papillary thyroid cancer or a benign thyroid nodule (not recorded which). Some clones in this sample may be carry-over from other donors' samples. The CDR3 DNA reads TGTGCCAGCAGAACAGGAGCGGTAGATACGCAGTATTTT. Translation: CASRTGAVDTQYF.